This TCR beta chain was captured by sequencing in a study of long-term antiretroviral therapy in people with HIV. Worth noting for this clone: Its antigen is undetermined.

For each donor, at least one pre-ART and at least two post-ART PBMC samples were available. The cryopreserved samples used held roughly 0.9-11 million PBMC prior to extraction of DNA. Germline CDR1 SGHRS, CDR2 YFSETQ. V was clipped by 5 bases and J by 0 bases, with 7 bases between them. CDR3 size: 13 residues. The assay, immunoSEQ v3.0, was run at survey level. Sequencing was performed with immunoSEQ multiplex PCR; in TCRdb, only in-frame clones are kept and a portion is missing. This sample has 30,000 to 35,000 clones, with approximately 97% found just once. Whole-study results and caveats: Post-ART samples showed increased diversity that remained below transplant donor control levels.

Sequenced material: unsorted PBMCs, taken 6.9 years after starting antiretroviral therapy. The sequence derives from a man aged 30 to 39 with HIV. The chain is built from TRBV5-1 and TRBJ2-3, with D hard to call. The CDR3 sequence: CASRWMSTDTQYF. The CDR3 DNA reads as TGCGCCAGCAGGTGGATGAGCACAGATACGCAGTATTTT.